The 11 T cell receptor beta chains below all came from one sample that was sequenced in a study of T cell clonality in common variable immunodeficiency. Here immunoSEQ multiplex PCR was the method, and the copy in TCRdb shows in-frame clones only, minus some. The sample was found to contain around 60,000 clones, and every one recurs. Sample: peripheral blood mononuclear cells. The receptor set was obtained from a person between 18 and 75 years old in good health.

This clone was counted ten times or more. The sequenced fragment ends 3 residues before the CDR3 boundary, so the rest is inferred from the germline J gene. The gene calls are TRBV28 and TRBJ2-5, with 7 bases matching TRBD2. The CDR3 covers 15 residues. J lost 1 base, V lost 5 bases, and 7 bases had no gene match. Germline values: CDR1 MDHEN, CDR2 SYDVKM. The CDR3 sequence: CASSLAVSPQETQYF. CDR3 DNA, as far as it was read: TGTGCCAGCAGTCTAGCGGTATCCCCCCAAGAGACC. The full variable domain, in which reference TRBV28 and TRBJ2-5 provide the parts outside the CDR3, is DVKVTQSSRYLVKRTGEKVFLECVQDMDHENMFWYRQDPGLGLRLIYFSYDVKMKEKGDIPEGYSVSREKKERFSLILESASTNQTSMYLCASSLAVSPQETQYFGPGTRLLVL.

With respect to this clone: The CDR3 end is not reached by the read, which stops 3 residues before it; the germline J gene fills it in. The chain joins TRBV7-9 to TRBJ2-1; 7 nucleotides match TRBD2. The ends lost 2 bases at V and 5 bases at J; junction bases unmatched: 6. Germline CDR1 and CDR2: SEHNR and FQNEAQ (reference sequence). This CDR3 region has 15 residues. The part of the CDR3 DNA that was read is TGTGCCAGCAGCTTACGCGGGAGCGGGCACAATGAG. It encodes CASSLRGSGHNE. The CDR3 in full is CASSLRGSGHNEQFF.

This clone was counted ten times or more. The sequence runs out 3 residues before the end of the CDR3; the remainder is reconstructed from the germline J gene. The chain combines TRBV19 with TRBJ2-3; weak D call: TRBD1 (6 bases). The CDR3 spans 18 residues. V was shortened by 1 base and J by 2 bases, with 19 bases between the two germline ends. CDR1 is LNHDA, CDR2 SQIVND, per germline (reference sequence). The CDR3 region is CASSIGFQGLLYTDTQYF. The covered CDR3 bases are TGTGCCAGTAGTATAGGGTTCCAGGGGCTGTTATACACAGATACG.

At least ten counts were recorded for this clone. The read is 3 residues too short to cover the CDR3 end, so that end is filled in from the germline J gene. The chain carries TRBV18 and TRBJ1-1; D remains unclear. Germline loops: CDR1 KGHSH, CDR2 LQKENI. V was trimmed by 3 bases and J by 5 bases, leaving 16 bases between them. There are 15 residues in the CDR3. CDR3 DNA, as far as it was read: TGTGCCAGCTCACCCACAATGGCCCCGGGGACTGAA. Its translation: CASSPTMAPGTE. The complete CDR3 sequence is CASSPTMAPGTEAFF.

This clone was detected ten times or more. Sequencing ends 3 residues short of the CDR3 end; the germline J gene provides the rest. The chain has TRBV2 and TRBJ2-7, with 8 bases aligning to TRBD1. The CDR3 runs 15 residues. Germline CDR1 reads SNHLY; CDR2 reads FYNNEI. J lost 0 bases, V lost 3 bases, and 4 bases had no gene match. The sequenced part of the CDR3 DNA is TGTGCCAGCAGTGACAGGGGGCTTGCCTCCTACGAG. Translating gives CASSDRGLASYE. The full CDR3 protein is CASSDRGLASYEQYF.

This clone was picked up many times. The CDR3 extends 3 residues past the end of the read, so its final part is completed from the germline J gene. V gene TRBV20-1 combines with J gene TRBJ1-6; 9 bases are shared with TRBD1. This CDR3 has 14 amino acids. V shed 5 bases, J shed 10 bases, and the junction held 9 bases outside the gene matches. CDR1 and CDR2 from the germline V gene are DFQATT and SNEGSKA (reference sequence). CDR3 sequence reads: CSAQQTGGGSPLHF. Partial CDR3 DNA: TGCAGTGCTCAACAGACAGGGGGGGGGTCACCC.

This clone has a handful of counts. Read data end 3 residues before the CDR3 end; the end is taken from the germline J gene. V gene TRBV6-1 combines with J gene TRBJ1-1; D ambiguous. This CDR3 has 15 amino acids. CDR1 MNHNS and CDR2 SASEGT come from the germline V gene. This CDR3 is CASSESSGSSYEAFF. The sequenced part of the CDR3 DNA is TGTGCCAGCAGTGAAAGTAGCGGTAGCTCCTACGAG.

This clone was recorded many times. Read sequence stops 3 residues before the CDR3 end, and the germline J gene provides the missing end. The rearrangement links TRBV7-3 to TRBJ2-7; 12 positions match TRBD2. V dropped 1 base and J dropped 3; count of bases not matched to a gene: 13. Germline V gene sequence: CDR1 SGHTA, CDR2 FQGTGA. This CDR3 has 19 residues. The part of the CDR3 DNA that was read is TGTGCCAGCAGCTTAATGTCCCCTAAGGGACTAGCGGGCGGCTACGAG. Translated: CASSLMSPKGLAGGYE. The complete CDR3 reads CASSLMSPKGLAGGYEQYF. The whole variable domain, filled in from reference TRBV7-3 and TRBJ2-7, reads GAGVSQTPSNKVTEKGKYVELRCDPISGHTALYWYRQSLGQGPEFLIYFQGTGAADDSGLPNDRFFAVRPEGSVSTLKIQRTERGDSAVYLCASSLMSPKGLAGGYEQYFGPGTRLTVT.

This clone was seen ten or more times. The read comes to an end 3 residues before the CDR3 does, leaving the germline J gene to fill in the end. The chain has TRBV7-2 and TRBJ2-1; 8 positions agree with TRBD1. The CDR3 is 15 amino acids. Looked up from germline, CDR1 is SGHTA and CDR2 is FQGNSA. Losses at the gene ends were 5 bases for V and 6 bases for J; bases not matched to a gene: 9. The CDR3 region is CASSPERQGRNEQFF. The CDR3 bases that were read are TGTGCCAGCAGCCCTGAGAGACAGGGGCGCAATGAG.

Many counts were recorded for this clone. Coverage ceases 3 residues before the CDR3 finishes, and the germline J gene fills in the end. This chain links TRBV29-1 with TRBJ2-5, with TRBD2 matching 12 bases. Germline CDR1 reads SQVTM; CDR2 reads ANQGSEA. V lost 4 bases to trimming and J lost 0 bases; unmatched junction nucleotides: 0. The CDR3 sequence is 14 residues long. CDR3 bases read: TGCAGCGTTGGACTAGCGGGGGACCAAGAGACC. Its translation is CSVGLAGDQET. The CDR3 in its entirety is CSVGLAGDQETQYF.

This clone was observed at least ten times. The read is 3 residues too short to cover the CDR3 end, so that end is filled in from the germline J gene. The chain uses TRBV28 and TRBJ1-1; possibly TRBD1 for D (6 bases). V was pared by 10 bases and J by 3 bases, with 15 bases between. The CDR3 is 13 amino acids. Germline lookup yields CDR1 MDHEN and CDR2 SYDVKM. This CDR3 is CATLTGADTEAFF. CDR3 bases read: TGTGCCACCTTGACAGGAGCCGACACTGAA. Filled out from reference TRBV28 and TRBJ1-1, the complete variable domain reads DVKVTQSSRYLVKRTGEKVFLECVQDMDHENMFWYRQDPGLGLRLIYFSYDVKMKEKGDIPEGYSVSREKKERFSLILESASTNQTSMYLCATLTGADTEAFFGQGTRLTVV.